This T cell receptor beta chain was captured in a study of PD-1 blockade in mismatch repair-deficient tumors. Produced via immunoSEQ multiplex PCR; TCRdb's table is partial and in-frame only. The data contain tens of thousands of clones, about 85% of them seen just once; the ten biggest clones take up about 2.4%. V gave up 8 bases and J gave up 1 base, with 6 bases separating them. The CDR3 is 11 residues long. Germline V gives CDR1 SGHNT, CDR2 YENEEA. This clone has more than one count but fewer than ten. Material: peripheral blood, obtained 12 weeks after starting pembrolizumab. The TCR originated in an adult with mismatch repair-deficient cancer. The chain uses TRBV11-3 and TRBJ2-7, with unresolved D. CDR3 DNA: TGTGCCAGCCGGTCGTCCTACGAGCAGTACTTC. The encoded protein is CASRSSYEQYF.